This TCR beta chain was sequenced in a study of T cell repertoires in ileal Crohn's disease. Study as a whole: At surgery, approximately 33% of patients smoked, with median disease duration roughly 8.3 years. Findings of the study overall: High-frequency clones were more common in sorted CD8 than CD4 cells. All patients with clonality above 26.8% had endoscopic recurrence.

Method: immunoSEQ multiplex PCR; TCRdb's copy keeps in-frame clones and lacks some. This table holds approximately 9,400 clones, around 77% found once. In germline, CDR1 is LNHDA, CDR2 SQIVND (reference sequence). With V trimmed by 10 bases and J by 8 bases, 11 bases remained unmatched. The CDR3 is 14 amino acids. Regarding this clone: Its antigen is not known.

The receptor comes from an adult with Crohn's disease. The chain is built from TRBV19 and TRBJ2-1, with 10 bases identical to TRBD1. Sequences were obtained from ileal tissue. CDR3 DNA: TGTGCCACCGCCCGGGACAGGGGTCGGGATGAGCAGTTCTTC. Translating it yields CATARDRGRDEQFF. The full variable domain, with the rest looked up from reference TRBV19 and TRBJ2-1, is DGGITQSPKYLFRKEGQNVTLSCEQNLNHDAMYWYRQDPGQGLRLIYYSQIVNDFQKGDIAEGYSVSREKKESFPLTVTSAQKNPTAFYLCATARDRGRDEQFFGPGTRLTVL.